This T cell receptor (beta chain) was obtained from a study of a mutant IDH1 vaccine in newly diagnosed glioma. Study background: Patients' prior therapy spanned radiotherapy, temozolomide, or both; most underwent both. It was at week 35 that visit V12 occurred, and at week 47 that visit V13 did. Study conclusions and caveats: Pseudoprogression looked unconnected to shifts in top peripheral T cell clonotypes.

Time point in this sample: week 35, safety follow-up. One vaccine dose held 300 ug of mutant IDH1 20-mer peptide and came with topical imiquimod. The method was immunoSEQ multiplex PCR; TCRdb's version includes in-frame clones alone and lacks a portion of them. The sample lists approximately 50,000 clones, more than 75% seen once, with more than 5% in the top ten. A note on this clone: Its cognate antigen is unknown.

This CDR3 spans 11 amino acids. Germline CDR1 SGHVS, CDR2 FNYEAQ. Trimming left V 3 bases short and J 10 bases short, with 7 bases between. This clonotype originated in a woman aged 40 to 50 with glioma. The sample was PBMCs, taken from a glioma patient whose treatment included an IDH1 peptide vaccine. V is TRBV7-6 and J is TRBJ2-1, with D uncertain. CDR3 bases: TGTGCCAGCAGCTTCGAAGCGGAGCAGTTCTTC. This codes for CASSFEAEQFF. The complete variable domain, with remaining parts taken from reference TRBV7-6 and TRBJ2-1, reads GAGVSQSPRYKVTKRGQDVALRCDPISGHVSLYWYRQALGQGPEFLTYFNYEAQQDKSGLPNDRFSAERPEGSISTLTIQRTEQRDSAMYRCASSFEAEQFFGPGTRLTVL.